The T cell receptor (beta chain) described here comes from a study of T cell responses to AZD1222 COVID-19 vaccine. The CDR3 consists of 14 residues. Germline values: CDR1 LGHNA, CDR2 YNFKEQ. V was clipped by 6 bases and J by 4 bases; unmatched bases: 6. Study observations and caveats: Spike-specific TCR repertoires showed rising breadth and depth after two AZD1222 doses.

Second-dose groups at about 4 or about 12 weeks were pooled. This table comes from immunoSEQ multiplex PCR, and its TCRdb copy is limited to in-frame clones, with some not included. The repertoire holds fewer than 120,000 clones, with about nine tenths as singletons. This clone was seen a handful of times. Its antigen is still unknown. The receptor's source is an adult who received the AZD1222 COVID-19 vaccine. The source was peripheral blood, collected 28 days after the second AZD1222 dose. The rearrangement links TRBV4-2 to TRBJ1-2; 9 bases fit TRBD1. The CDR3 region is CASRQTGGPYGYTF. The CDR3 DNA reads TGTGCCAGCAGACAAACAGGGGGCCCCTATGGCTACACCTTC.